This T cell receptor beta chain appears in the sequencing data of a study of T cell repertoires in aging, cancer and after chemotherapy. Study context: About 8.8 million TCR reads made up the full dataset.

The template was genomic DNA from peripheral blood, not RNA. From germline, CDR1 is MNHEY and CDR2 SVGAGI. Unmatched junction bases numbered 16, after V lost 6 bases and J lost 4 bases. The CDR3 has 18 residues. A mixed TRB-A/B primer pool amplified rearranged TRB by multiplex touch-down PCR. TCRdb used MiXCR to reprocess the multiplex PCR reads, holding one entry per CDR3 protein. The table has over 2,500 distinct CDR3 sequences, about 50% seen once. This chain joins TRBV6-5 and TRBJ2-3; TRBD2 agrees at 10 bases. This receptor was identified in a human donor with a solid tumor. The sample taken for sequencing was blood. For the CDR3, the DNA is TGTGCCAGCAGCCCGAGGAGGGGGAGCGGGGGGGCCCCAGATACGCAGTATTTT. This gives the protein CASSPRRGSGGAPDTQYF.